A selection of T cell receptor beta chains follows, all from one sample in a study of T cell changes during pregnancy in multiple sclerosis. Sequenced by immunoSEQ multiplex PCR; TCRdb stores in-frame clones only, minus some. Of roughly 100,000 clones in the sample, approximately 90% were seen once. The material was peripheral blood, obtained in the second trimester of pregnancy. The receptors originated from a female donor in good health, enrolled as a control in a pregnancy study. Both conserved end residues are part of each CDR3. D genes are given only for firm matches. Clone size is stated in some rows and not others, as once, few, many or a class when expanded.

>NA|NA|TRBV19|TRBJ2-7
TGTGCCAGTAGTATAGATCGGGAGTACGAGCAGTACTTC
CASSIDREYEQYF
>NA|NA|TRBV5-4|TRBJ1-1
TGTGCCAGCAGCCCCCGGAGGGGGGGCCGGGGCACTGAAGCTTTCTTT
CASSPRRGGRGTEAFF
>NA|NA|TRBV7-2|TRBJ2-2
TGTGCCAGCAGCCCAGACAGGTACACCGGGGAGCTGTTTTTT
CASSPDRYTGELFF
>once|NA|TRBV4-1|TRBJ1-2
TGCGCCAGCAGCCGAGGCGTCAGGGAACCTCCTAACTATGGCTACACCTTC
CASSRGVREPPNYGYTF
>NA|NA|TRBV5-1|TRBJ1-1
TGCGCCAGCAGCTTGGAGCCAGGGCCAGTGAACACTGAAGCTTTCTTT
CASSLEPGPVNTEAFF
>NA|TRBD1|TRBV5-1|TRBJ1-3
TGCGCCAGCAGCTTGGGGCCCCCGACAGGGCGCTCTGGAAACACCATATATTTT
CASSLGPPTGRSGNTIYF
>NA|NA|TRBV19|TRBJ2-1
TGTGCCAGTAGTACATACGGGACACCCCGTAACAATGAGCAGTTCTTC
CASSTYGTPRNNEQFF
>few|NA|TRBV10-3|TRBJ1-1
TGTGCCATCGGGGAGGGTTACGGGGGAACCACTGAAGCTTTCTTT
CAIGEGYGGTTEAFF
>NA|NA|TRBV15|TRBJ2-5
TGTGCCACCAGCAGAGATGGGGGGGGCGAGACCCAGTACTTC
CATSRDGGGETQYF
>NA|TRBD1|TRBV12-5|TRBJ2-7
TGTGCTAGTGGTTCGGGACAGGGGGGCCACGAGCAGTACTTC
CASGSGQGGHEQYF
>NA|NA|TRBV2|TRBJ1-6
TGTGCCAGCAGTGTAAACATTTGGAATTCACCCCTCCACTTT
CASSVNIWNSPLHF
>NA|TRBD1|TRBV27|TRBJ1-1
TGTGCCAGCAGACAGGGGATTGAAGCTTTCTTT
CASRQGIEAFF
>NA|NA|TRBV6-5|TRBJ1-2
TGTGCCAGCAGTTACTCTCGAACAGTTTATGGCTACACCTTC
CASSYSRTVYGYTF
>NA|NA|TRBV28|TRBJ2-7
TGTGCCAGCAGAGGACAGATCTACGAGCAGTACTTC
CASRGQIYEQYF
>NA|TRBD1|TRBV11-3|TRBJ1-4
TGTGCCAGCAGCTTAGGGGGACAGGGGAATGAAAAACTGTTTTTT
CASSLGGQGNEKLFF
>NA|TRBD2|TRBV9|TRBJ2-1
TGTGCCAGCAGCCGGAAGCGGGAGGAAGTAACCTACAATGAGCAGTTCTTC
CASSRKREEVTYNEQFF
>NA|TRBD1|TRBV6-5|TRBJ1-1
TGTGCCAGCGTTGTAGACAGGGGGAACACTGAAGCTTTCTTT
CASVVDRGNTEAFF
>NA|NA|TRBV7-2|TRBJ1-1
TGTGCCAGCAGCTGGTCGGGACACCAAAACACTGAAGCTTTCTTT
CASSWSGHQNTEAFF
>NA|NA|TRBV7-8|TRBJ1-1
TGTGCCAGCAGCCCAGGATACACTGAAGCTTTCTTT
CASSPGYTEAFF
>NA|NA|TRBV4-1|TRBJ1-4
TGCGCCAGCAGCCCCCAAGCCTTGTACAGATCTAATGAAAAACTGTTTTTT
CASSPQALYRSNEKLFF
>NA|TRBD1|TRBV7-9|TRBJ2-3
TGTGCCAGCAGCCCCCATGACAGGGTGGGCACAGATACGCAGTATTTT
CASSPHDRVGTDTQYF
>NA|TRBD2|TRBV4-2|TRBJ2-7
TGTGCCAGCAGCCCGGTAGCGGGGATCTCCTACGAGCAGTACTTC
CASSPVAGISYEQYF
>NA|NA|TRBV9|TRBJ2-1
TGTGCCAGCAGCCCAGAGGGGTCTGATTGGGGGGAAGGGCAGTTCTTC
CASSPEGSDWGEGQFF
>NA|TRBD2|TRBV11-2|TRBJ2-3
TGTGCCAGCAGCTTAGAACTAGCGGGAGTAGATACGCAGTATTTT
CASSLELAGVDTQYF
>few|NA|TRBV9|TRBJ1-1
TGTGCCAGCAGCGTAGAAGGGGGGGACACTGAAGCTTTCTTT
CASSVEGGDTEAFF
>NA|TRBD1|TRBV30|TRBJ1-5
TGTGCCTGGGGGGGGACAGAGGGGAGACCCCAGCATTTT
CAWGGTEGRPQHF
>NA|NA|TRBV5-4|TRBJ2-1
TGTGCCAGCAGCCCCGGGGGAGCGCCTTACTCCTACAATGAGCAGTTCTTC
CASSPGGAPYSYNEQFF
>NA|NA|TRBV7-9|TRBJ1-5
TGTGCCAGCAGCTCAGACCGGGACAAATTTCCTCAGCCCCAGCATTTT
CASSSDRDKFPQPQHF
>NA|TRBD2|TRBV11-3|TRBJ2-1
TGTGCCAGCTCGGGGGGGCCCTCCGGGGACAATGAGCAGTTCTTC
CASSGGPSGDNEQFF
>NA|NA|TRBV4-3|TRBJ2-7
TGCGCCAGCAGCCTCCTCCGGGGGGCAGCTTCCTACGAGCAGTACTTC
CASSLLRGAASYEQYF
>once|NA|TRBV5-3|TRBJ2-3
TGTGCCAGAAGCCCTCAGGTAGATACGCAGTATTTT
CARSPQVDTQYF
>NA|TRBD1|TRBV6-4|TRBJ2-5
TGTGCCAGCAGTGACCCGGACAGGGTAGGAGAGACCCAGTACTTC
CASSDPDRVGETQYF
>once|TRBD1|TRBV27|TRBJ2-7
TGTGCCAGCAGTGACCTGACAGGGGGCCGTGCTGGCTACGAGCAGTACTTC
CASSDLTGGRAGYEQYF
>NA|NA|TRBV9|TRBJ2-1
TGTGCCAGCAGCGTAGAAGAGGCAACCAATGAGCAGTTCTTC
CASSVEEATNEQFF
>NA|TRBD1|TRBV5-1|TRBJ1-2
TGCGCCAGCACGTCCACAGGGGGCGCCGGCTATGGCTACACCTTC
CASTSTGGAGYGYTF
>NA|TRBD2|TRBV18|TRBJ2-5
TGTGCCAGCTCACCCTTACCACCAACTAGCGGACACCAAGAGACCCAGTACTTC
CASSPLPPTSGHQETQYF
>NA|TRBD1|TRBV5-1|TRBJ2-2
TGCGCCAGCAGCTTGGGAGGACAGGGAAACACCGGGGAGCTGTTTTTT
CASSLGGQGNTGELFF
>NA|TRBD1|TRBV2|TRBJ2-7
TGTGCCAGCAGTGAACGTCTGACAGGGGCTATTCCCTACGAGCAGTACTTC
CASSERLTGAIPYEQYF
>NA|TRBD1|TRBV5-1|TRBJ1-5
TGCGCCAGCAGCCCATTTGGGACAGGGAAAAATCAGCCCCAGCATTTT
CASSPFGTGKNQPQHF
>once|TRBD1|TRBV30|TRBJ1-2
TGTGCCTGGAGTGCCGGACAGGTCCAAGGCTACACCTTC
CAWSAGQVQGYTF
>NA|NA|TRBV30|TRBJ2-5
TGTGCCTGTGCGCTAGCCCCGGCGCAGGAGACCCAGTACTTC
CACALAPAQETQYF
>NA|NA|TRBV6-4|TRBJ1-1
TGTGCCAGCAGTTTCGACAGGAGGAACACTGAAGCTTTCTTT
CASSFDRRNTEAFF
>once|NA|TRBV19|TRBJ1-5
TGTGCCAGTAGTATTCCCCTCAGTGATCAGCCCCAGCATTTT
CASSIPLSDQPQHF
>NA|TRBD1|TRBV6-5|TRBJ1-2
TGTGCCAGCACTCCGACAGGGGGGAGTTCTGGCTACACCTTC
CASTPTGGSSGYTF
>NA|NA|TRBV7-2|TRBJ2-3
TGTGCCAGCAGCCCCGCGGTATCAGATACGCAGTATTTT
CASSPAVSDTQYF
>NA|NA|TRBV7-9|TRBJ2-5
TGTGCCAGCAGCTCCCCAGGCGTTATGAGGGGGCGGGGAGAGACCCAGTACTTC
CASSSPGVMRGRGETQYF
>NA|NA|TRBV27|TRBJ2-2
TGTGCCAGCAGTTTATGGCAGGGGTCCACCGGGGAGCTGTTTTTT
CASSLWQGSTGELFF
>NA|TRBD1|TRBV6-1|TRBJ1-2
TGTGCCAGCAGTGAAGAGGGACAGGGGTTATATGGCTACACCTTC
CASSEEGQGLYGYTF